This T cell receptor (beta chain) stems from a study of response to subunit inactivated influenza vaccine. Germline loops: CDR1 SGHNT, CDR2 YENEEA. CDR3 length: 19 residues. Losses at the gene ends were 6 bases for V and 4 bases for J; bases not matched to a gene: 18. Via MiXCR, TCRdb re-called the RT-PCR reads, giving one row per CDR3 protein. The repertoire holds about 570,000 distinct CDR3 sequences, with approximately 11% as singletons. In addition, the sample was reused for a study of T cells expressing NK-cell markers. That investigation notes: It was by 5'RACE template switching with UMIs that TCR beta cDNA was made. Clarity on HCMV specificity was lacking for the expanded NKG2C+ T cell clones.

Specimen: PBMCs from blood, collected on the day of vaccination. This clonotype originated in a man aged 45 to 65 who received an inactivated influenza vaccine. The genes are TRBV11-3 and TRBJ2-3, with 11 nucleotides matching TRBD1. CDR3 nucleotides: TGTGCCAGCAGACCCTACGCTGGACAGGGGGCGCAAGTAGCAGATACGCAGTATTTT. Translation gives CASRPYAGQGAQVADTQYF.